This T cell receptor (beta chain) was recorded in a study of T cell responses to AZD1222 COVID-19 vaccine. Whole-study findings and limits: It should be noted that donors were predominantly white British and more often female, and clonal diversity was possibly underestimated. The number of AZD1222 recipients seropositive at baseline was only 5 to 7.

This clone was recorded only once. Its specificity is unknown. The method was immunoSEQ multiplex PCR; TCRdb's version includes in-frame clones alone and lacks a portion of them. This sample has tens of thousands of clones; 85% occur once, and the top ten carry 15% to 20%. Germline-derived CDR1 and CDR2 are LNHNV and YYDKDF (reference sequence). Trimming took 7 bases from V and 2 from J, leaving 21 bases between them. This CDR3 is 18 amino acids long. The source of this sequence is an adult in good health. V is TRBV15 and J is TRBJ1-6; the D gene is possibly TRBD1 (5 bases). The sequences come from peripheral blood, collected on day 0 of AZD1222 vaccination. This CDR3 is CATTEMGQGRAYNSPLHF. CDR3 in DNA: TGTGCCACCACGGAAATGGGGCAGGGAAGAGCCTATAATTCACCCCTCCACTTT.